The next 24 T cell receptor beta chains were all read from a single sample in a study of post-analysis software for immune sequencing data (dated by TCRdb to 2014 to 2015). These receptors' targets are unknown. Findings and caveats that apply to the study as a whole: Patients showed significantly higher frequencies than controls for a handful of TRBV segments, among them TRBV5-6, TRBV5-1 and TRBV20-1.

The library relied on PCR. For sequencing, an Illumina HiSeq 2500 was employed. Unique molecular identifiers were incorporated into TCR beta cDNA libraries to reduce PCR and sequencing biases. TCRdb took the public reads, trimmed them with fastp at Q25, ran MiXCR for clone calling and kept in-frame beta chains. Records with the same CDR3 protein are collapsed into one entry carrying the most frequent genes and DNA. In all, the sample holds about 540,000 distinct CDR3 sequences, and around 31% of those were seen once. Jointly, the top ten make up 4.5% to 7.5% of the sample. The sequenced sample consisted of blood. These receptors originate from a girl between 2 and 17 years old with multiple sclerosis.

This clonotype was seen a handful of times. The V and J genes are TRBV11-2 and TRBJ2-1; 8 nucleotides agree with TRBD2. CDR1 and CDR2 (germline): SGHAT, FQNNGV. CDR3 length: 15 residues. Unmatched junction bases numbered 5, after V lost 5 bases and J lost 2 bases. The CDR3 DNA follows: TGTGCCAGCAGCCATAGCGGGGCCCCCTACAATGAGCAGTTCTTC. Translating it yields CASSHSGAPYNEQFF.

This clonotype has at least ten counts. The chain recombines TRBV29-1 with TRBJ2-4; D gene ambiguous. V lost 7 bases to trimming and J lost 3 bases, with 7 bases between them. Germline CDR1 SQVTM, CDR2 ANQGSEA. This CDR3 region has 11 residues. The CDR3 spells CSASYKNIQYF. The CDR3 region has the DNA TGCAGCGCTTCCTACAAAAACATTCAGTACTTC.

This chain connects TRBV11-2 to TRBJ2-1; 11 bases match TRBD2. The ends lost 5 bases at V and 8 bases at J; junction bases unmatched: 11. This CDR3 is built from 16 residues. Germline CDR1 reads SGHAT; CDR2 reads FQNNGV. Here the CDR3 DNA reads TGTGCCAGCAGCCGTAGCGGGGGGGCCCATTATGATGAGCAGTTCTTC. It yields the protein CASSRSGGAHYDEQFF.

In regard to this clonotype: Mismatch with germline at one junction end may stem from a read error. CDR3 sequence reads: CATSRDQGQGSQETRYF. The CDR3 DNA sequence: TGTGCCACCAGCAGAGATCAGGGACAGGGGTCCCAAGAGACCCGGTACTTC. The V gene is TRBV15, the J gene TRBJ2-5, with 10 bases fitting TRBD1. Germline assignment: CDR1 LNHNV and CDR2 YYDKDF (reference sequence). The CDR3 loop spans 17 amino acids. The full variable domain, rest sourced from reference TRBV15 and TRBJ2-5, is DAMVIQNPRYQVTQFGKPVTLSCSQTLNHNVMYWYQQKSSQAPKLLFHYYDKDFNNEADTPDNFQSRRPNTSFCFLDIRSPGLGDTAMYLCATSRDQGQGSQETRYFGPGTRLLVL.

This clonotype occurred a few times. The CDR3 DNA sequence: TGCGCCAGCAGCTTGGGTGCGGGGGGGCCGGGTGAGCAGTTCTTC. It translates to CASSLGAGGPGEQFF. The genes are TRBV5-1 and TRBJ2-1, with 9 positions matching TRBD2. This CDR3 contains 15 residues. J was trimmed by 9 bases and V by 0 bases; bases with no gene match: 7. Per the germline V gene, CDR1 is SGHRS and CDR2 is YFSETQ.

The chain links TRBV6-2 or TRBV6-3 to TRBJ2-1; 7 bases are a match to TRBD2. CDR3 length equals 17 residues. Germline loops: CDR1 MNHEY, CDR2 SVGEGT. Trimming at V came to 1 base and at J to 3 bases, leaving 9 bases not matched to a gene. The CDR3 loop reads CASSYFLGDYNYNEQFF. The DNA of the CDR3 is TGTGCCAGCAGTTACTTCTTGGGGGACTACAACTACAATGAGCAGTTCTTC.

The chain employs TRBV6-6 and TRBJ2-1; D gene unclear. Looked up from germline, CDR1 is MNHNY and CDR2 is SVGAGI (reference sequence). This CDR3 comprises 13 residues. The V and J ends lost 9 bases and 7 bases respectively, with 16 bases between them. CDR3 sequence: CASTSRMGNEQFF. The CDR3 bases are TGTGCCAGTACAAGCCGAATGGGGAATGAGCAGTTCTTC.

This clonotype was detected many times. The V and J genes are TRBV7-9 and TRBJ2-3; 12 positions agree with TRBD2. From germline, CDR1 is SEHNR and CDR2 FQNEAQ (reference sequence). J lost 6 bases, V lost 5 bases, and 9 bases had no gene match. CDR3 size: 16 residues. The CDR3 nucleotides read TGTGCCAGCAGCCCCGGACTAGCGGGGATGGTCGATACGCAGTATTTT. Translated: CASSPGLAGMVDTQYF.

This clonotype was detected a few times. This chain links TRBV13 with TRBJ2-3; 11 nucleotides line up with TRBD2. CDR1 and CDR2 (germline): PRHDT, FYEKMQ (reference sequence). V lost 5 bases, J lost 4 bases, and 11 bases stayed unmatched. The CDR3 is made up of 17 amino acids. CDR3 nucleotide sequence: TGTGCCAGCAGCGGAACTAGCGGGGGTTTTGGCGCAGATACGCAGTATTTT. This encodes CASSGTSGGFGADTQYF.

The rearrangement joins TRBV29-1 to TRBJ2-3; 12 positions agree with TRBD2. The CDR3 totals 16 residues. Trimming removed 6 bases from V and 2 bases from J; junction bases left unmatched: 9. Germline CDR1 SQVTM, CDR2 ANQGSEA. The CDR3, as DNA: TGCAGCGTCGTTTACGGACTAGCGGGGTCCACAGATACGCAGTATTTT. Protein sequence: CSVVYGLAGSTDTQYF.

Notes on this clonotype: A much larger clone differs from this one at a single base, so this may be a read error. The chain couples TRBV10-2 to TRBJ1-1; 7 bases line up with TRBD1. The CDR3 is 15 amino acids. Germline V gene sequence: CDR1 WSHSY, CDR2 SAAADI. CDR3 DNA sequence: TGCGCCAGCAGTGAGTGGCAGGGGGAGAACACTGAAACTTTCTTT. It codes for CASSEWQGENTETFF.

This chain links TRBV25-1 with TRBJ1-2; the match to TRBD1 covers 7 bases. Trimming removed 5 bases from V and 12 bases from J; junction bases left unmatched: 15. CDR3 length equals 14 residues. Germline values: CDR1 MGHDK, CDR2 SYGVNS. This chain's CDR3 is CASSNDRVSRGHTF. CDR3 bases: TGTGCCAGCAGTAACGACAGGGTATCGAGGGGCCACACCTTC.

This chain uses TRBV6-2 or TRBV6-3 with TRBJ2-3; the D gene is possibly TRBD1 (6 bases). V was cut by 6 bases and J by 0 bases, with 7 bases left in between. From germline, CDR1 is MNHEY and CDR2 SVGEGT. This CDR3 comprises 13 residues. CDR3 nucleotide sequence: TGTGCCAGCAGGGGACACAGCACAGATACGCAGTATTTT. This gives the protein CASRGHSTDTQYF.

The V gene is TRBV20-1, the J gene TRBJ2-7; D remains unclear. The CDR3 loop spans 16 amino acids. V was trimmed by 0 bases and J by 2 bases, leaving 17 bases between them. Germline loops: CDR1 DFQATT, CDR2 SNEGSKA (reference sequence). CDR3: CSARDLGKLDTYEQYF. The DNA of the CDR3 is TGCAGTGCTAGAGATCTTGGGAAGCTCGATACCTACGAGCAGTACTTC.

The V call is TRBV2, the J call TRBJ2-1; D remains ambiguous. The V gene lost 7 bases and the J gene lost 4 bases, with 14 bases spanning the gap. CDR3 length: 14 amino acids. The germline CDR1 and CDR2 sequences are SNHLY and FYNNEI. DNA for the CDR3: TGTGCCAGCATGAAGGGTGCCCCTTACAATGAGCAGTTCTTC. Protein: CASMKGAPYNEQFF.

There are many counts of this clonotype. The genes are TRBV29-1 and TRBJ2-5; 9 bases are a match to TRBD1. Trimming at V came to 5 bases and at J to 3 bases, leaving 7 bases not matched to a gene. The CDR3 covers 14 residues. Germline lookup yields CDR1 SQVTM and CDR2 ANQGSEA. Here the CDR3 DNA reads TGCAGCGTTCATGGACAGGGGCAGGAAGAGACCCAGTACTTC. The encoded protein is CSVHGQGQEETQYF.

The chain combines TRBV5-1 with TRBJ1-5; 7 bases map to TRBD1. Germline values: CDR1 SGHRS, CDR2 YFSETQ. The trim removed 4 bases at V and 3 bases at J, leaving 7 bases unmatched. The CDR3 loop spans 15 amino acids. This CDR3 is CASSQTGSPNQPQHF. In nucleotides, the CDR3 is TGCGCCAGCAGCCAGACAGGGTCCCCCAATCAGCCCCAGCATTTT.

This chain uses TRBV6-6 with TRBJ2-5, with D possibly being TRBD1 (5 bases). This CDR3 has 14 amino acids. V dropped 2 bases and J dropped 0 bases, with 7 bases sitting between them. Germline V lookup: CDR1 MNHNY, CDR2 SVGAGI (reference sequence). CDR3 nucleotides: TGTGCCAGCAGTTACGTCAGGGACCAAGAGACCCAGTACTTC. Its translation: CASSYVRDQETQYF.

This clonotype came up many times. The V and J genes are TRBV29-1 and TRBJ1-2, with 8 bases that match TRBD1. V was pared by 4 bases and J by 4 bases, with 11 bases of the junction left unmatched. Germline V CDR1 and CDR2: SQVTM, ANQGSEA. The CDR3 consists of 15 residues. The CDR3 DNA reads as TGCAGCGTTGCGGCAGGGGGCAACGCGGGCTATGGCTACACCTTC. This sequence encodes CSVAAGGNAGYGYTF.

This clonotype was seen more than once but under ten times. The V gene is TRBV10-3, the J gene TRBJ2-7, with 9 bases aligning to TRBD1. The germline V gene has CDR1 ENHRY and CDR2 SYGVKD. The V gene end was trimmed by 6 bases and the J gene end by 2 bases; junction bases not matched to a gene: 20. This CDR3 has 19 amino acids. The DNA of the CDR3 is TGTGCCATCAGACCGCAAGCCGGGACAGGGAGAGGGGCTACCTACGAGCAGTACTTC. Amino acids: CAIRPQAGTGRGATYEQYF.

The gene calls are TRBV11-1 and TRBJ2-2; D is ambiguous. This CDR3 spans 13 amino acids. Germline V gene sequence: CDR1 SGHAT, CDR2 FQDESV (reference sequence). V was cut by 5 bases and J by 7 bases, with 11 bases left in between. DNA of the CDR3: TGTGCCAGCAGCAACGTACGTGGCGGGGAGCTGTTTTTT. This codes for CASSNVRGGELFF.

This clonotype was counted only a few times. V usage is TRBV12-3 or TRBV12-4 and J usage is TRBJ2-7; possibly TRBD1 for D (6 bases). The better agreement between TRBJ2-5 and the DNA end casts doubt on the J call. The CDR3 spans 14 residues. CDR3 in amino acids: CASREGQQLGTQYF. Written as DNA, the CDR3 is TGTGCCAGTAGAGAGGGACAACAACTTGGGACCCAGTACTTC.

The sample holds a few counts of this clonotype. The J gene is TRBJ2-3, the V gene TRBV29-1; no definite D call. This CDR3 spans 14 amino acids. CDR1 and CDR2 from the germline V gene are SQVTM and ANQGSEA. V lost 3 bases, J lost 1 base, and 11 bases lay in between. The CDR3 DNA reads TGCAGCGTTGAGGGTGGGTTTGGCACAGATACGCAGTATTTT. Its translation is CSVEGGFGTDTQYF.

There are a few counts of this clonotype. The chain has TRBV6-5 and TRBJ1-6; tentatively, D is TRBD1 (5 bases). CDR1 and CDR2 (germline): MNHEY, SVGAGI. The CDR3 loop spans 14 amino acids. Trimming cost V 6 bases and J 10 bases, with 16 bases left between them. The CDR3 is CASRHPGLNSPLHF. The CDR3 nucleotides read TGTGCCAGCAGGCATCCGGGACTAAACTCACCCCTCCACTTT.